This T cell receptor (beta chain) appears in the sequencing data of a study of identical twins. From the 5' RACE reads, TCRdb called clonotypes with MiXCR, one entry per CDR3 protein. The table shows 400,000 to 650,000 distinct CDR3 sequences, with approximately 22% occurring only once. At least ten counts were recorded for this clonotype. The antigen is not known. CDR3 length: 14 residues. Per germline, CDR1 SGDLS and CDR2 YYNGEE. V lost 7 bases and J lost 2, with 16 bases in between. Whole-study findings and limits: Invariant T cells like MAIT and iNKT could partly confound the zero-insertion analyses.

These data also formed part of another study, on T cells expressing NK-cell markers. That source reports: Beta-chain profiling covered CD3+CD56+NKG2C+, CD3+CD56+NKG2C- and CD3+CD56-NKG2C+ sorted subsets. Serological testing identified seven of the eight sequenced donors as HCMV-seropositive and one as seronegative.

This chain joins TRBV9 and TRBJ2-7, with D possibly matching TRBD1 (6 bases). This sequence originates from a woman in her late teens or twenties in good health. Material: CD4+ T cells sorted from blood. CDR3 sequence: CASSSQGVPYEQYF. Here the CDR3 DNA reads TGTGCCAGCTCCTCACAGGGAGTACCCTACGAGCAGTACTTC.